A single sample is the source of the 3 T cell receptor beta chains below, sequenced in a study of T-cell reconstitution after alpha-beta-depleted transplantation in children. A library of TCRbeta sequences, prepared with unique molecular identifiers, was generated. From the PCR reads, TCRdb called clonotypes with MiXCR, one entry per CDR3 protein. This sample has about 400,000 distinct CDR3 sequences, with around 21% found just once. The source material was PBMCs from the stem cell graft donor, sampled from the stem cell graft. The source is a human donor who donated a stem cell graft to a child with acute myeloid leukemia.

CDR3 DNA sequence: TGCGCCAGCAGTGGTCTAGCGAAAGAGACCCAGTACTTC. This translates into CASSGLAKETQYF. The chain uses TRBV10-2 and TRBJ2-5; D perhaps matches TRBD2 (6 bases). Germline CDR1 reads WSHSY; CDR2 reads SAAADI. Trimming stripped 4 bases from V and 3 bases from J, with 9 bases between. This CDR3 region has 13 residues.

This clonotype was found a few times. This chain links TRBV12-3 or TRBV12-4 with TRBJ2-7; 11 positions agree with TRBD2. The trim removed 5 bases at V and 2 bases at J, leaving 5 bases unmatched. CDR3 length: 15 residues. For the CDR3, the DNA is TGTGCCAGCAGTGACTTAGCGGGAGGGGCCTACGAGCAGTACTTC. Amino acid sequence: CASSDLAGGAYEQYF.

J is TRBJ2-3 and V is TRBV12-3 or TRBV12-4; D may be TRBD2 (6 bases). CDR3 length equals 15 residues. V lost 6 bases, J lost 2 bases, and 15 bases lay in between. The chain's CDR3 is CASRHGEANTDTQYF. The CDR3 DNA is TGTGCCAGCAGGCACGGGGAGGCCAACACAGATACGCAGTATTTT.